The sequence of this TCR beta chain was determined in a study of blood T cell repertoires in COVID-19. Study in general: T cells, B-cell-depleted T cells, or PBMCs supplied cDNA or gDNA.

Germline values: CDR1 LGHDT, CDR2 YNNKEL (reference sequence). The CDR3 runs to 15 residues. V shed 4 bases, J shed 4 bases, and the junction held 7 bases outside the gene matches. Profiling relied on immunoSEQ multiplex PCR, and the TCRdb table lists in-frame clones only, not all of them. This table holds about 440,000 clones, approximately 90% found once. The study drew participants aged about 18 to 89 years from approximately 25 US areas. Clinical history as reported by participants underpinned cohort assignment. The rearrangement joins TRBV3-1 (or the pseudogene TRBV3-2) to TRBJ1-3; 7 bases line up with TRBD1. The sequencing sample was made of PBMCs or T cells enriched from blood (not recorded which). The sequence was obtained from a woman aged 18-29 years with acute COVID-19. The CDR3 DNA sequence: TGTGCCAGCAGCCGTACAGGGGTAGCAGGAAACACCATATATTTT. Protein sequence: CASSRTGVAGNTIYF.